The rows below give T cell receptor beta chains drawn from one sample of a study of T cells in Graves' hyperthyroidism and ophthalmopathy. TCRdb analysed the multiplex PCR reads with MiXCR anew, one entry per CDR3 protein. Of 250,000 to 350,000 distinct CDR3 sequences listed, about 15% are singletons. The sample taken for sequencing was blood. These TCRs come from a man under 40 with Graves' hyperthyroidism. The CDR3 runs from the conserved cysteine through the conserved F or W. D genes are given only for firm matches. Where a row states a size, it is once, few, many or the class of an expanded clone; other rows omit it.

DNA: TGTGCCAGTAGACGGGCCGCCCCCGCCAAAAACATTCAGTACTTC; CDR3: CASRRAAPAKNIQYF; length: 15; size: few; V: TRBV19; J: TRBJ2-4; D: -
DNA: TGTGCCAGCAGTTTTAATACAGGATTCAACTTACAGTATTTT; CDR3: CASSFNTGFNLQYF; length: 14; size: few; V: TRBV12-3/TRBV12-4; J: TRBJ2-3; D: -
DNA: TGCAGTGCTACAGCTAGCGCGAGGATTGAGAATGAGCAGTTCTTC; CDR3: CSATASARIENEQFF; length: 15; size: few; V: TRBV20-1; J: TRBJ2-1; D: -
DNA: TGTGCCAGTAGTTGGGGTAGCGGGAGCTCGAATGAGCAGTTCTTC; CDR3: CASSWGSGSSNEQFF; length: 15; size: -; V: TRBV19; J: TRBJ2-1; D: TRBD2
DNA: TGTGCCAGCAGCTGTGACACACTCTTCCCCACAGATACGCAGTATTTT; CDR3: CASSCDTLFPTDTQYF; length: 16; size: many; V: TRBV11-2; J: TRBJ2-3; D: -
DNA: TGTGCCAGCAGCCAACACAGGGTTGGCAATCAGCCCCAGCATTTT; CDR3: CASSQHRVGNQPQHF; length: 15; size: few; V: TRBV4-2; J: TRBJ1-5; D: -
DNA: TGTGCCAGCAGCTTAACAGGAGCTAACTATGGCTACACCTTC; CDR3: CASSLTGANYGYTF; length: 14; size: many; V: TRBV7-2; J: TRBJ1-2; D: -
DNA: TGCGCCAGCAGTCGGACTAGCGCGAACACCGGGGAGCTGTTTTTT; CDR3: CASSRTSANTGELFF; length: 15; size: many; V: TRBV5-1; J: TRBJ2-2; D: TRBD2
DNA: TGTGCCACCCATACCGGGACTAGCGGGAGGGTTTTCTACAATGAGCAGTTCTTC; CDR3: CATHTGTSGRVFYNEQFF; length: 18; size: few; V: TRBV2; J: TRBJ2-1; D: TRBD2
DNA: TGTGCCAGCAGCTTAGGGTTTACAGGAACCTACGAGCAGTACTTC; CDR3: CASSLGFTGTYEQYF; length: 15; size: few; V: TRBV7-2; J: TRBJ2-7; D: -
DNA: TGCAGTGCTAGGGGAGAGACAGAAAATTACTACGAGCAGTACTTC; CDR3: CSARGETENYYEQYF; length: 15; size: many; V: TRBV20-1; J: TRBJ2-7; D: -
DNA: TGCGCCAGCAGCTTGGTTCCCCGGGACAGGGGGAACAATGAGCAGTTCTTC; CDR3: CASSLVPRDRGNNEQFF; length: 17; size: many; V: TRBV5-1; J: TRBJ2-1; D: TRBD1
DNA: TGCAGCGTTGCGACAGGGGGACAAGAGACCCAGTACTTC; CDR3: CSVATGGQETQYF; length: 13; size: few; V: TRBV29-1; J: TRBJ2-5; D: TRBD1
DNA: TGTGCCAGCAGCTTAGGAGCTGCCGGGGAGCTGTTTTTT; CDR3: CASSLGAAGELFF; length: 13; size: -; V: TRBV7-9; J: TRBJ2-2; D: -
DNA: TGTGCCAGCAGTGAATCCAGGGACGAAAAACTGTTTTTT; CDR3: CASSESRDEKLFF; length: 13; size: many; V: TRBV28; J: TRBJ1-4; D: -
DNA: TGTGCCAGCAGCTTGCCACAAGGCCAGGGTAAAGCTTTCTTT; CDR3: CASSLPQGQGKAFF; length: 14; size: many; V: TRBV5-5; J: TRBJ1-1; D: -
DNA: TGTGCCAGCAGTACGTACAGGGCCGAGGCTTTCTTT; CDR3: CASSTYRAEAFF; length: 12; size: many; V: TRBV27; J: TRBJ1-1; D: -
DNA: TGTGCCAGCAGGGCACGACTAGCGGGAGGGCCGTGGGAGACCCAGTACTTC; CDR3: CASRARLAGGPWETQYF; length: 17; size: many; V: TRBV2; J: TRBJ2-5; D: TRBD2
DNA: TGCGCCAGCAGCTTAGACCCACCCGGTTTCCAAGAGACCCAGTACTTC; CDR3: CASSLDPPGFQETQYF; length: 16; size: many; V: TRBV5-1; J: TRBJ2-5; D: -
DNA: TGTGCCACCAGTGATCCGGGTAGCTACAATGAGCAGTTCTTC; CDR3: CATSDPGSYNEQFF; length: 14; size: many; V: TRBV24-1; J: TRBJ2-1; D: -
DNA: TGTGCCAGCAGTGTTGACCCGGGGGATGAAAAACTGTTTTTT; CDR3: CASSVDPGDEKLFF; length: 14; size: many; V: TRBV6-1; J: TRBJ1-4; D: -
DNA: TGTGCCAGCACCCCAACCGGGGCAGAAGAGACCCAGTACTTC; CDR3: CASTPTGAEETQYF; length: 14; size: -; V: TRBV7-9; J: TRBJ2-5; D: -
DNA: TGTGCCAGCAGCCAGCTTACAGGGGGGGCGACTGAAGCTTTCTTT; CDR3: CASSQLTGGATEAFF; length: 15; size: many; V: TRBV3-1; J: TRBJ1-1; D: TRBD1
DNA: TGCGCCAGCAGCGTGACAGGGGTGTACCAAGAGACCCAGTACTTC; CDR3: CASSVTGVYQETQYF; length: 15; size: -; V: TRBV5-1; J: TRBJ2-5; D: TRBD1
DNA: TGTGCCACCAGTGACTCTTTTTGGGATACCGGGCCCTATGGCTACACCTTC; CDR3: CATSDSFWDTGPYGYTF; length: 17; size: many; V: TRBV24-1; J: TRBJ1-2; D: -
DNA: TGCAGTGCTAAGCCCGCCGGGACAGGGATCATCGGTGGCTACACCTTC; CDR3: CSAKPAGTGIIGGYTF; length: 16; size: few; V: TRBV20-1; J: TRBJ1-2; D: TRBD1
DNA: TGCGCCAGCAGCTTGACCTCCAAGGGGACCCAGTACTTC; CDR3: CASSLTSKGTQYF; length: 13; size: many; V: TRBV5-1; J: TRBJ2-5; D: -
DNA: TGCGCCAGCAGCTTTACGGGAGGGCGGGTTAATGAGCAGTTCTTC; CDR3: CASSFTGGRVNEQFF; length: 15; size: few; V: TRBV5-1; J: TRBJ2-1; D: TRBD2
DNA: TGTGCCAGCATCGGGACAGGGGGAGAGGCAGATACGCAGTATTTT; CDR3: CASIGTGGEADTQYF; length: 15; size: many; V: TRBV2; J: TRBJ2-3; D: TRBD1
DNA: TGCAGTGGGCAGGGGCAAGAGACCCAGTACTTC; CDR3: CSGQGQETQYF; length: 11; size: many; V: TRBV20-1; J: TRBJ2-5; D: -
DNA: TGTGCCAGCAGCCAAGCACCCGACAGCCTAGGATATGGCTACACCTTC; CDR3: CASSQAPDSLGYGYTF; length: 16; size: many; V: TRBV3-1; J: TRBJ1-2; D: -
DNA: TGTGCCAGCAGATTACAGGGGGCGTACTACGAGCAGTACTTC; CDR3: CASRLQGAYYEQYF; length: 14; size: few; V: TRBV28; J: TRBJ2-7; D: TRBD1
DNA: TGTGCCGGGAGGTTAGAAAGCAATCAGCCCCAGCATTTT; CDR3: CAGRLESNQPQHF; length: 13; size: -; V: TRBV18; J: TRBJ1-5; D: -
DNA: TGTGCCAGCGGAAGGCGGGGGGCGTATAATTCACCCCTCCACTTT; CDR3: CASGRRGAYNSPLHF; length: 15; size: -; V: TRBV5-4; J: TRBJ1-6; D: -
DNA: TGTGCCAGCAGTACAGCGTTACTAGCCAAAAACATTCAGTACTTC; CDR3: CASSTALLAKNIQYF; length: 15; size: -; V: TRBV27; J: TRBJ2-4; D: -
DNA: TGCAGTGCTAGAGTAGTGGGCACTGAAGCTTTCTTT; CDR3: CSARVVGTEAFF; length: 12; size: many; V: TRBV20-1; J: TRBJ1-1; D: -
DNA: TGTGCCAGCAGCCAAGTAGATACGGAGGAGCTGCAGTACTTC; CDR3: CASSQVDTEELQYF; length: 14; size: many; V: TRBV4-2; J: TRBJ2-5; D: -
DNA: TGCGCCAGCAGCTTGTTAAGGGGTCCCGAGCAGTACTTC; CDR3: CASSLLRGPEQYF; length: 13; size: many; V: TRBV5-1; J: TRBJ2-7; D: -
DNA: TGTGCCAGCAGCCCCCCCGGGAGGGATGAGCAGTTCTTC; CDR3: CASSPPGRDEQFF; length: 13; size: many; V: TRBV7-9; J: TRBJ2-1; D: TRBD2
DNA: TGTGCCAGCAGGGATGGTAGCGGGAGGGCAAGAGAGCAGTTCTTC; CDR3: CASRDGSGRAREQFF; length: 15; size: many; V: TRBV2; J: TRBJ2-1; D: TRBD2
DNA: TGTGCCAGCAGTTCAAGGGTGGGAGCAGAGACCCAGTACTTC; CDR3: CASSSRVGAETQYF; length: 14; size: many; V: TRBV2; J: TRBJ2-5; D: -
DNA: TGTGCCAGCAGCCCAAGGGCTAGCGGGACTTACGAGCAGTACTTC; CDR3: CASSPRASGTYEQYF; length: 15; size: few; V: TRBV7-8; J: TRBJ2-7; D: TRBD2
DNA: TGTGCCAGCAGCTTAGTCCCAGGTGGGGCCAACGTCCTGACTTTC; CDR3: CASSLVPGGANVLTF; length: 15; size: few; V: TRBV7-9; J: TRBJ2-6; D: -
DNA: TGTGCCAGCAGTCTATGGAGTCGGAACACTGAAGCTTTCTTT; CDR3: CASSLWSRNTEAFF; length: 14; size: many; V: TRBV28; J: TRBJ1-1; D: -
DNA: TGTGCCAGCAGCCAAGAAGCTAGTCCTACCAGGGAGACCCAGTACTTC; CDR3: CASSQEASPTRETQYF; length: 16; size: -; V: TRBV4-2; J: TRBJ2-5; D: -